This passage covers 13 T cell receptor beta chains from one sample sequenced in a study of CD8+CD57+ T cells in acquired aplastic anemia. TCR beta VDJ and CDR3 profiling used genomic DNA as template. A single record per CDR3 protein comes from TCRdb applying MiXCR to the reads. This sample has approximately 200,000 distinct CDR3 sequences, with roughly half found just once. The specimen sequenced was sorted CD4+, CD8+, or CD8+CD57+ T cells (not recorded which) from PBMCs. The receptors stem from a human donor in good health, serving as a control.

The V gene is TRBV29-1, the J gene TRBJ2-7; 7 bases map to TRBD2. Germline V gene sequence: CDR1 SQVTM, CDR2 ANQGSEA. J lost 2 bases, V lost 7 bases, and 11 bases had no gene match. This CDR3 has 14 residues. This chain's CDR3 is CSADGGVQPYEQYF. CDR3 DNA sequence: TGCAGCGCCGATGGGGGGGTACAGCCCTACGAGCAGTACTTC.

As regards this clonotype: A single base separates this from a much larger clone, so it may be a read error. V and J are TRBV19 and TRBJ1-2, with D tentatively TRBD1 (6 bases). The CDR3 loop spans 20 amino acids. V lost 9 bases to trimming and J lost 0 bases, with 32 bases between them. The germline V gene has CDR1 LNHDA and CDR2 SQIVND (reference sequence). CDR3 in DNA: TGTGCCAGCAGCTTGCGTTCACGACAGGCGCCCCAGTTTCCTAACTATGGCTACACCTTC. Amino acids: CASSLRSRQAPQFPNYGYTF.

This clonotype appeared many times. The V call is TRBV6-1, the J call TRBJ1-2, with TRBD1 as a possible D gene (6 bases). CDR1 is MNHNS and CDR2 is SASEGT in the germline V gene. The length of the CDR3 is 13 residues. The V gene lost 6 bases and the J gene lost 6 bases, with 14 bases spanning the gap. The CDR3 nucleotides are TGTGCCAGCAGAGGATTACAGGGAGATGGCTACACCTTC. As protein: CASRGLQGDGYTF.

The chain combines TRBV7-6 with TRBJ2-1; the match to TRBD2 covers 7 bases. With V trimmed by 2 bases and J by 4 bases, 5 bases remained unmatched. CDR1 and CDR2 from the germline V gene are SGHVS and FNYEAQ. The CDR3 runs 15 residues. CDR3 bases: TGTGCCAGCAGCTTAAGGACTAGTCCATACAATGAGCAGTTCTTC. Translation gives CASSLRTSPYNEQFF.

This clonotype was detected only once. The gene calls are TRBV19 and TRBJ2-6; D is possibly TRBD2 (6 bases). Trimming left V 2 bases short and J 0 bases short, with 11 bases between. Germline values: CDR1 LNHDA, CDR2 SQIVND (reference sequence). The CDR3 has 17 residues. For the CDR3, the DNA is TGTGCCAGTAGTATAAGACGGGGAGGCTCTGGGGCCAACGTCCTGACTTTC. It encodes CASSIRRGGSGANVLTF.

The rearrangement links TRBV9 to TRBJ1-5; the match to TRBD1 covers 7 bases. After removal of 0 bases from V and 0 bases from J, the junction contained 15 bases not matched to a gene. CDR1 is SGDLS, CDR2 YYNGEE, per germline. The CDR3 is 20 amino acids. Written as DNA, the CDR3 is TGTGCCAGCAGCGTAGATCCGGGACAGACGTTAAGGGTTAGCAATCAGCCCCAGCATTTT. Translation: CASSVDPGQTLRVSNQPQHF.

V gene TRBV7-2 combines with J gene TRBJ2-7; 16 bases agree with TRBD2. The CDR3 has 16 residues. With 5 bases clipped from V and 7 bases from J, the junction kept 8 bases outside the gene matches. CDR1 and CDR2 from the germline V gene are SGHTA and FQGNSA. The CDR3 spells CASSLGGTSGGAEQYF. CDR3 DNA: TGTGCCAGCAGCCTCGGGGGGACTAGCGGGGGGGCTGAGCAGTACTTC. The full variable domain, its missing parts supplied by reference TRBV7-2 and TRBJ2-7, is GAGVSQSPSNKVTEKGKDVELRCDPISGHTALYWYRQSLGQGLEFLIYFQGNSAPDKSGLPSDRFSAERTGGSVSTLTIQRTQQEDSAVYLCASSLGGTSGGAEQYFGPGTRLTVT.

The table lists this clonotype with many counts. The chain uses TRBV5-1 and TRBJ2-2; D is unclear. Germline values: CDR1 SGHRS, CDR2 YFSETQ. CDR3 length equals 13 residues. V lost 0 bases and J lost 5, with 5 bases in between. CDR3 DNA sequence: TGCGCCAGCAGCTTGGACCCAACCGGGGAGCTGTTTTTT. This gives the protein CASSLDPTGELFF. The whole variable domain, remainder taken from reference TRBV5-1 and TRBJ2-2, is KAGVTQTPRYLIKTRGQQVTLSCSPISGHRSVSWYQQTPGQGLQFLFEYFSETQRNKGNFPGRFSGRQFSNSRSEMNVSTLELGDSALYLCASSLDPTGELFFGEGSRLTVL.

The CDR3 DNA follows: TGTGCCATCAGTCCCGGGACAACCTACGAGCAGTACTTC. Translation gives CAISPGTTYEQYF. V is TRBV10-3 and J is TRBJ2-7, with a possible D match to TRBD1 (6 bases). Trimming removed 5 bases at V and 2 bases at J, with 10 bases between. CDR1 and CDR2 (germline): ENHRY, SYGVKD. CDR3 length: 13 residues.

The V gene is TRBV24-1, the J gene TRBJ2-5, with 10 bases lining up with TRBD2. CDR3 length: 17 amino acids. CDR1 KGHDR and CDR2 SFDVKD come from the germline V gene. V gave up 0 bases and J gave up 5 bases; unmatched junction bases: 8. CDR3 residues: CATSDLTASGRRETQYF. The CDR3 region has the DNA TGTGCCACCAGTGATTTGACGGCTAGCGGGAGAAGGGAGACCCAGTACTTC.

Many counts were recorded for this clonotype. The rearrangement links TRBV7-9 to TRBJ1-6, with TRBD1 matching over 7 bases. The CDR3 runs to 15 residues. CDR1 is SEHNR, CDR2 FQNEAQ, per germline (reference sequence). The V gene end was trimmed by 5 bases and the J gene end by 5 bases; junction bases not matched to a gene: 6. The DNA of the CDR3 is TGTGCCAGCAGCCTCCGGGACAGCAATAATTCACCCCTCCACTTT. Translation: CASSLRDSNNSPLHF.

This clonotype came up a few times. The chain carries TRBV3-2 and TRBJ1-1. TRBV3-2 is classified as a pseudogene. The CDR3 consists of 15 residues. The CDR3 sequence: CASSQDRHRGTEAFF. CDR3 bases: TGTGCCAGCAGCCAAGACCGACATCGGGGTACTGAAGCTTTCTTT.

This clonotype has just a few counts. A much larger clone lies one base from this, so it may be a read error. This chain uses TRBV13 with TRBJ2-3, with D possibly being TRBD1 (6 bases). The V gene's germline CDR1 is PRHDT and CDR2 FYEKMQ (reference sequence). The CDR3 extends over 17 amino acids. The CDR3, as DNA: TGTGCCAGCAGCTTAGGATTCAGGGGTTCGGGCACAGATACGCAGTGTTTT. Protein sequence: CASSLGFRGSGTDTQCF.